Following are 7 T cell receptor beta chains from one sample sequenced in a study of PD-1 blockade in mismatch repair-deficient tumors. The table came from immunoSEQ multiplex PCR; TCRdb's copy has only in-frame clones and leaves some out. The sample contains roughly 110,000 clones, 60% to 85% of which appear only once. The sample here was peripheral blood, taken about 13 months after starting pembrolizumab. Every receptor here comes from an adult with mismatch repair-deficient cancer.

This chain uses TRBV4-2 with TRBJ2-1; 9 nucleotides align to TRBD2. Trimming took 3 bases from V and 7 from J; bases not matched to a gene: 19. The CDR3 sequence is 19 residues long. Germline lookup yields CDR1 LGHNA and CDR2 YNFKEQ. CDR3 protein: CASSQRGGSGSGGWNEQFF. The CDR3, as DNA: TGTGCCAGCAGCCAGAGGGGGGGTAGCGGGAGCGGAGGGTGGAATGAGCAGTTCTTC.

This chain joins TRBV29-1 and TRBJ2-1; 7 bases are shared with TRBD2. The germline V gene has CDR1 SQVTM and CDR2 ANQGSEA. The CDR3 sequence is 14 residues long. The V segment lost 4 bases and the J segment 0 bases; nucleotides outside the gene matches: 3. The CDR3 sequence: CSVGGGSSYNEQFF. CDR3 sequence (DNA): TGCAGCGTTGGGGGCGGGAGCTCCTACAATGAGCAGTTCTTC.

The V and J genes are TRBV15 and TRBJ1-4; 7 bases fit TRBD1. CDR3 length: 14 residues. From germline, CDR1 is LNHNV and CDR2 YYDKDF (reference sequence). V was clipped by 6 bases and J by 6 bases; unmatched bases: 7. CDR3 nucleotides: TGTGCCACCAGGACCGGGACAGAGGATGAAAAACTGTTTTTT. This codes for CATRTGTEDEKLFF.

The gene calls are TRBV19 and TRBJ1-5; the D gene is possibly TRBD1 (6 bases). Trimming removed 3 bases at V and 9 bases at J, with 21 bases between. The germline gives CDR1 LNHDA, CDR2 SQIVND (reference sequence). The CDR3 consists of 16 residues. The CDR3 nucleotides are TGTGCCAGTAGTATTAGGTCGCAGGGGTCGAGTCGGCCCCAGCATTTT. The encoded protein is CASSIRSQGSSRPQHF. The whole variable domain, remainder taken from reference TRBV19 and TRBJ1-5, is DGGITQSPKYLFRKEGQNVTLSCEQNLNHDAMYWYRQDPGQGLRLIYYSQIVNDFQKGDIAEGYSVSREKKESFPLTVTSAQKNPTAFYLCASSIRSQGSSRPQHFGDGTRLSIL.

This chain connects TRBV11-3 to TRBJ2-1; the D gene is possibly TRBD2 (5 bases). CDR1 is SGHNT and CDR2 is YENEEA in the germline V gene. CDR3 length equals 17 residues. The ends were cut back, 1 base at V and 8 bases at J, with 21 bases in the middle. CDR3 coding DNA: TGTGCCAGCAGCTTAGGAGGTGGAGCTCTGGGAGCCCATGAGCAGTTCTTC. Amino acid sequence: CASSLGGGALGAHEQFF.

This chain connects TRBV12-5 to TRBJ2-1; 9 positions agree with TRBD1. Trimming took 6 bases from V and 9 from J; bases not matched to a gene: 15. Germline V gene lookup returns CDR1 LGHNT and CDR2 FRNRAP. This CDR3 comprises 16 residues. As DNA, the CDR3 is TGTGCTAGTGGCCCAGGGACAGGGAGCCTTTTCAGTGAGCAGTTCTTC. Protein product: CASGPGTGSLFSEQFF.

The CDR3 here is CASSRTIRSGQQETQYF. The CDR3 region has the DNA TGTGCCAGCAGCCGCACAATCAGGTCCGGACAGCAAGAGACCCAGTACTTC. This rearrangement joins TRBV11-3 to TRBJ2-5; D possibly corresponds to TRBD1 (6 bases). The CDR3 consists of 17 residues. The germline gives CDR1 SGHNT, CDR2 YENEEA. Between the trimmed V and J ends, which lost 5 bases and 2 bases, there was a span of 21 bases.